This entry lists 30 T cell receptor beta chains sequenced from one sample in a study of tissue T cells after allogeneic stem cell transplantation. Data came from immunoSEQ multiplex PCR; TCRdb stores just in-frame clones and leaves some out. The table lists 5,000 to 6,000 clones, about half of them singletons. Time point reported: mouse harvest day 14 after allogeneic transplant. Tail vein injection delivered 10^7 T-cell-depleted bone marrow cells and 10^6 splenic CD5+ T cells. Sequencing was done on a sample of gut tissue. Receptor source: a female BALB/c mouse given C57BL/6 T cells with graft-versus-host disease after an allogeneic hematopoietic cell transplant.

This clone is classed as medium-sized. These gene names are mouse names. The CDR3 end lies 1 residue beyond the end of the read and is filled in from the germline J gene. The gene calls are TRBV26 and TRBJ1-3; D is uncertain. The V and J ends lost 6 bases and 0 bases respectively, with 9 bases between them. The CDR3 totals 14 residues. Germline-derived CDR1 and CDR2 are KGHPV and FQNQEV (reference sequence). The CDR3 is CASSFQPSGNTLYF. The sequenced part of the CDR3 DNA is TGTGCCAGCAGCTTTCAGCCTTCTGGAAATACGCTCTAT.

This clone ranks as medium-sized. Mouse gene names apply. The read stops 1 residue short of the end of the CDR3; the missing end is completed from the germline J gene. The rearrangement joins TRBV26 to TRBJ1-6; the D is unclear. TRBJ1-6 is sorted into the ORF group, with uncertain function. With 6 bases removed from V and 3 bases from J, the gap between germline ends came to 12 bases. There are 15 residues in the CDR3. Germline V gives CDR1 KGHPV, CDR2 FQNQEV (reference sequence). The CDR3 loop reads CASSPPDNYNSPLYF. The CDR3 DNA, read in part, is TGTGCCAGCAGCCCCCCCGACAACTATAATTCGCCCCTCTAC.

This clone appeared a single time. Gene names are the mouse ones. Read data end 1 residue before the CDR3 end; the end is taken from the germline J gene. The V and J genes are TRBV5 and TRBJ2-2; unclear D gene. Germline loops: CDR1 LGHNA, CDR2 YNLKQL (reference sequence). The CDR3 extends over 18 amino acids. The V gene lost 1 base and the J gene lost 0 bases, with 15 bases spanning the gap. CDR3 DNA, as far as it was read: TGTGCCAGCAGCCAAGGGTACAGACCCTCTGCAAACACCGGGCAGCTCTAC. This codes for CASSQGYRPSANTGQLY. The full-length CDR3 reads as CASSQGYRPSANTGQLYF.

Remarks on this clone: The gene names here belong to mouse. CDR3 region: CASSRDRVNTGQLYF. CDR3 DNA, as far as it was read: TGTGCCAGCAGTCGGGACAGGGTGAACACCGGGCAGCTCTAC. This rearrangement joins TRBV26 to TRBJ2-2; 9 bases are shared with TRBD1. The CDR3 end falls 1 residue outside the read, so it is completed with the germline J gene. The germline V gene has CDR1 KGHPV and CDR2 FQNQEV (reference sequence). This CDR3 contains 15 residues. V lost 4 bases and J lost 2; bases outside the gene matches: 2.

On this clone: Germline and genes here are mouse. From the germline J gene comes the end of the CDR3, since the read stops 1 residue before it. The chain uses TRBV26 and TRBJ1-3; 7 nucleotides agree with TRBD1. CDR1 and CDR2 (germline): KGHPV, FQNQEV (reference sequence). V lost 2 bases, J lost 2 bases, and 0 bases stayed unmatched. The CDR3 runs 14 residues. The CDR3 loop reads CASSLRGPGNTLYF. CDR3 DNA, as far as it was read: TGTGCCAGCAGTCTGAGGGGGCCTGGAAATACGCTCTAT.

Remarks on this clone: The germline and genes are mouse ones. The read stops 1 residue short of the end of the CDR3; the missing end is completed from the germline J gene. The gene calls are TRBV2 and TRBJ2-5; D remains ambiguous. Trimming left V 4 bases short and J 0 bases short, with 8 bases between. The CDR3 runs 14 residues. Germline V gene sequence: CDR1 LGHNA, CDR2 YSYQKL. CDR3 protein: CASSPTLNQDTQYF. Incomplete CDR3 DNA: TGTGCCAGCAGCCCCACTCTTAACCAAGACACCCAGTAC.

Points on this clone: The gene symbols are mouse symbols. The read falls 1 residue short of the CDR3 end, and the missing part is taken from the germline J gene. The V call is TRBV26, the J call TRBJ2-3; D is unresolved. The germline V gene has CDR1 KGHPV and CDR2 FQNQEV (reference sequence). The ends were cut back, 0 bases at V and 6 bases at J, with 7 bases in the middle. The CDR3 sequence is 13 residues long. The DNA read from the CDR3 is TGTGCCAGCAGTCTGTCGAGTAAGGAAACGCTGTAT. Its protein product is CASSLSSKETLY. The CDR3 in full is CASSLSSKETLYF.

Of note for this clone: The listed genes are named as in mouse. The observed sequence ends 1 residue before the CDR3 terminus, with the missing tail filled in from the germline J gene. The gene calls are TRBV13-2 and TRBJ2-1; 10 nucleotides align to TRBD2. Germline V lookup: CDR1 NNHNN, CDR2 SYGAGS (reference sequence). The CDR3 is made up of 14 amino acids. V gave up 5 bases and J gave up 2 bases; unmatched junction bases: 1. CDR3 DNA (partial): TGTGCCAGCGGGACTGGGGGGTACTATGCTGAGCAGTTC. It translates to CASGTGGYYAEQF. The entire CDR3 sequence reads CASGTGGYYAEQFF.

Details on this clone: Gene names and germline match the mouse. The CDR3 end lies 1 residue beyond the end of the read and is filled in from the germline J gene. This chain links TRBV3 with TRBJ1-3; 8 bases are shared with TRBD1. Trimming removed 6 bases from V and 4 bases from J; junction bases left unmatched: 2. Germline CDR1 and CDR2: SNHLY and FYNGKV (reference sequence). The CDR3 sequence is 13 residues long. Incomplete CDR3 DNA: TGTGCCAGCAGACAGGGGGGCGGAAATACGCTCTAT. This sequence encodes CASRQGGGNTLY. The whole CDR3 sequence reads CASRQGGGNTLYF.

In this sample, this clone is medium-sized. Germline and genes here are mouse. The read terminates 1 residue before the CDR3 end, so the remaining end is supplied by the germline J gene. The V gene is TRBV13-2, the J gene TRBJ1-2, with TRBD1 identical over 7 bases. Germline CDR1 and CDR2: NNHNN and SYGAGS (reference sequence). V was pared by 5 bases and J by 4 bases, with 5 bases of the junction left unmatched. The CDR3 runs 13 residues. The covered CDR3 bases are TGTGCCAGCGGCGACAGGGTCCCCTCCGACTACACC. Protein sequence: CASGDRVPSDYT. In full, the CDR3 is CASGDRVPSDYTF.

As for this clone: The listed genes are named as in mouse. The read halts 1 residue ahead of the CDR3 end, with the missing end drawn from the germline J gene. This chain joins TRBV13-1 and TRBJ1-1; tentative D call: TRBD1 (5 bases). The CDR3 has 10 amino acids. Looked up from germline, CDR1 is NSHNY and CDR2 is SYGAGN. Deletions cut 5 bases from V and 10 bases from J, with 9 bases between. This chain's CDR3 is CASRGAGVFF. The CDR3 bases that were read are TGTGCCAGCAGAGGGGCAGGAGTCTTC.

This clone is medium-sized. The gene symbols are mouse symbols. The read stops 1 residue short of the end of the CDR3; the missing end is completed from the germline J gene. This chain uses TRBV26 with TRBJ1-1; D is unresolved. V was cut by 0 bases and J by 0 bases, with 5 bases left in between. The CDR3 length is 14 residues. Germline V CDR1 and CDR2: KGHPV, FQNQEV (reference sequence). The CDR3: CASSLSGSNTEVFF. The DNA read from the CDR3 is TGTGCCAGCAGTCTGTCGGGGTCAAACACAGAAGTCTTC. Full variable domain (rest looked up from reference TRBV26 and TRBJ1-1): NSKVIQTPRYLVKGQGQKAKMRCIPEKGHPVVFWYQQNKNNEFKFLINFQNQEVLQQIDMTEKRFSAECPSNSPCSLEIQSSEAGDSALYLCASSLSGSNTEVFFGKGTRLTVV.

This clone is a singleton in its sample. Each gene name is a mouse one. The DNA ends 1 residue before the CDR3 does, and the rest of the CDR3 is filled in from the germline J gene. The chain combines TRBV3 with TRBJ2-7; D is unresolved. V lost 2 bases to trimming and J lost 2 bases, with 10 bases between them. CDR1 SNHLY and CDR2 FYNGKV come from the germline V gene (reference sequence). The CDR3 is 14 amino acids. The CDR3 DNA, read in part, is TGTGCCAGCAGCTTAAGAAGGCAGCCCTATGAACAGTAC. Translating it yields CASSLRRQPYEQY. The CDR3 as a whole reads CASSLRRQPYEQYF.

As concerns this clone: Here the gene names and germline are mouse. The observed sequence ends 1 residue before the CDR3 terminus, with the missing tail filled in from the germline J gene. The gene calls are TRBV3 and TRBJ2-7, with 12 nucleotides matching TRBD2. V shed 6 bases, J shed 4 bases, and the junction held 7 bases outside the gene matches. Germline CDR1 is SNHLY and CDR2 is FYNGKV (reference sequence). CDR3 length: 15 residues. The sequenced part of the CDR3 DNA is TGTGCCAGCAGTCTCGGGACTGGGGGGATATATGAACAGTAC. Its translation: CASSLGTGGIYEQY. The entire CDR3 is CASSLGTGGIYEQYF.

With regard to this clone: Gene names and germline match the mouse. The read terminates 1 residue ahead of where the CDR3 ends, so the germline J gene completes it. This chain joins TRBV26 and TRBJ2-2; TRBD1 might be the D (5 bases). The CDR3 spans 14 residues. Looked up from germline, CDR1 is KGHPV and CDR2 is FQNQEV (reference sequence). Trimming shortened V by 1 base and J by 2 bases, and 5 bases separated the two germline ends. CDR3 residues: CASSLYRNTGQLYF. The part of the CDR3 DNA that was read is TGTGCCAGCAGTCTGTACAGGAACACCGGGCAGCTCTAC.

Points on this clone: Mouse gene names and germline throughout. The read finishes 1 residue shy of the CDR3 end, and the germline J gene is used to complete it. The J gene is TRBJ1-4, the V gene TRBV26; D not certain. CDR3 size: 11 residues. V lost 2 bases to trimming and J lost 9 bases, with 4 bases between them. The germline CDR1 and CDR2 sequences are KGHPV and FQNQEV (reference sequence). The CDR3: CASSLGKRLFF. CDR3 DNA, as far as it was read: TGTGCCAGCAGTCTGGGGAAAAGATTATTT.

This clone counts as medium-sized. Genes and germline are mouse. The observed sequence ends 1 residue before the CDR3 terminus, with the missing tail filled in from the germline J gene. V gene TRBV26 combines with J gene TRBJ1-3; perhaps TRBD1 as D (5 bases). The CDR3 totals 15 residues. Trimming removed 3 bases from V and 0 bases from J, with 9 bases in between. Germline-derived CDR1 and CDR2 are KGHPV and FQNQEV (reference sequence). Incomplete CDR3 DNA: TGTGCCAGCAGTCTTGGGGGTAATTCTGGAAATACGCTCTAT. The encoded protein is CASSLGGNSGNTLY. The full CDR3 sequence reads CASSLGGNSGNTLYF.

In this sample, this clone turned up a few times. Here the gene names and germline are mouse. The read stops 1 residue short of the end of the CDR3; the missing end is completed from the germline J gene. The gene calls are TRBV23 and TRBJ1-2; the tabulated D call, TRBD1, remains unverified against the DNA. This CDR3 comprises 15 residues. Germline CDR1 reads KGHTA; CDR2 reads FQNQQP. CDR3 protein: CSSSQRQGANSDYTF. Partial CDR3 DNA: TGCTCCAGCAGTCAAAGACAGGGGGCAAACTCCGACTACACC.

This clone was observed a few times. Gene labels here are mouse ones. The read gets to within 1 residue of the CDR3 end, and the germline J gene fills in the rest. The chain recombines TRBV3 with TRBJ2-4; 8 bases fit TRBD2. The CDR3 covers 15 residues. J lost 0 bases, V lost 5 bases, and 4 bases had no gene match. Germline lookup yields CDR1 SNHLY and CDR2 FYNGKV (reference sequence). Incomplete CDR3 DNA: TGTGCCAGCAGCCACTGGGGGACTAGTCAAAACACCTTGTAC. Encoded protein: CASSHWGTSQNTLY. The complete CDR3 protein is CASSHWGTSQNTLYF.

On this clone: Genes here carry mouse names. Read sequence stops 1 residue before the CDR3 end, and the germline J gene provides the missing end. The chain joins TRBV20 to TRBJ2-5; D perhaps matches TRBD1 (5 bases). The CDR3 extends over 14 amino acids. Trimming left V 1 base short and J 6 bases short, with 14 bases between. Germline CDR1 reads GFQATS; CDR2 reads STVNSAI. The CDR3 sequence: CGARGQIRYDTQYF. The CDR3 DNA, read in part, is TGTGGTGCTAGGGGACAGATACGGTACGACACCCAGTAC.

Of note for this clone: The gene names here belong to mouse. The read stops 1 residue short of the end of the CDR3; the missing end is completed from the germline J gene. The genes are TRBV15 and TRBJ2-7; 8 nucleotides align to TRBD2. CDR1 is SGHND and CDR2 is FRSKSL in the germline V gene. Trimming took 6 bases from V and 4 from J; bases not matched to a gene: 5. This CDR3 spans 13 amino acids. This CDR3 is CASSLNWGYEQYF. CDR3 DNA (partial): TGTGCCAGCAGCTTAAACTGGGGGTATGAACAGTAC.

On this clone: Genes here carry mouse names. The observed sequence ends 1 residue before the CDR3 terminus, with the missing tail filled in from the germline J gene. V usage is TRBV13-2 and J usage is TRBJ1-2; D is perhaps TRBD1 (6 bases). This CDR3 has 14 residues. Germline V gene lookup returns CDR1 NNHNN and CDR2 SYGAGS (reference sequence). Trimming removed 2 bases from V and 4 bases from J, with 12 bases in between. The CDR3 here is CASGDRGEGSDYTF. CDR3 bases read: TGTGCCAGCGGTGACAGGGGAGAGGGCTCCGACTACACC.

This clone has just a few counts. Gene labels here are mouse ones. The CDR3 end lies 1 residue beyond the end of the read and is filled in from the germline J gene. The chain combines TRBV2 with TRBJ1-3; D gene uncertain. CDR1 is LGHNA and CDR2 is YSYQKL in the germline V gene. V dropped 0 bases and J dropped 4 bases, with 10 bases sitting between them. This CDR3 comprises 15 residues. The sequenced part of the CDR3 DNA is TGTGCCAGCAGCCAAGATTCCGGGAGGGGAAATACGCTCTAT. This gives the protein CASSQDSGRGNTLY. The whole CDR3 is CASSQDSGRGNTLYF.

Comment on this clone: Mouse gene names and germline throughout. With the read ending 1 residue before the CDR3 end, the germline J gene is used to fill in that end. This chain links TRBV26 with TRBJ2-7, with D possibly matching TRBD1 (6 bases). This CDR3 has 12 amino acids. Trimming removed 2 bases from V and 4 bases from J, with 6 bases in between. Germline loops: CDR1 KGHPV, CDR2 FQNQEV (reference sequence). CDR3 DNA (partial): TGTGCCAGCAGTCTGCAGGGGTATGAACAGTAC. This codes for CASSLQGYEQY. The CDR3 reads in full as CASSLQGYEQYF.

Details on this clone: Each gene name is a mouse one. The CDR3 sequence is CASSQSNTGQLYF. Partial CDR3 DNA: TGTGCCAGCAGCCAATCAAACACCGGGCAGCTCTAC. The rearrangement links TRBV4 to TRBJ2-2; no clear D. The read finishes 1 residue shy of the CDR3 end, and the germline J gene is used to complete it. The CDR3 has 13 amino acids. Trimming stripped 5 bases from V and 0 bases from J, with 4 bases between. Germline loops: CDR1 LGHDT, CDR2 YNNKQL (reference sequence).

As concerns this clone: Gene and germline names: mouse. The CDR3 end falls 1 residue outside the read, so it is completed with the germline J gene. J is TRBJ1-1 and V is TRBV19, with a weak D call TRBD1 (5 bases). The CDR3 loop spans 13 amino acids. Per germline, CDR1 FNHDT and CDR2 SITEND (reference sequence). The V gene lost 2 bases and the J gene lost 3 bases, with 8 bases spanning the gap. CDR3 sequence: CASSMRGYTEVFF. Incomplete CDR3 DNA: TGTGCCAGCAGTATGAGGGGCTACACAGAAGTCTTC.

Remarks on this clone: The gene names here belong to mouse. The CDR3 end falls 1 residue outside the read, so it is completed with the germline J gene. The chain employs TRBV26 and TRBJ2-7; TRBD2 matches at 7 bases. V dropped 1 base and J dropped 0; count of bases not matched to a gene: 3. CDR1 and CDR2 (germline): KGHPV, FQNQEV (reference sequence). CDR3 length: 15 residues. CDR3 protein: CASSLFWGSSYEQYF. Incomplete CDR3 DNA: TGTGCCAGCAGTCTGTTCTGGGGGAGCTCCTATGAACAGTAC.

Remarks on this clone: Germline and genes: mouse. The read stops 1 residue short of the end of the CDR3; the missing end is completed from the germline J gene. The chain links TRBV16 to TRBJ2-4; 8 bases are a match to TRBD2. The CDR3 is 15 residues long. V was pared by 1 base and J by 1 base, with 1 base of the junction left unmatched. CDR1 is SGHSA and CDR2 is FRNQAP in the germline V gene. The CDR3 DNA, read in part, is TGTGCAAGCAGCTTAGTGGGGGGGGGTCAAAACACCTTGTAC. Its translation is CASSLVGGGQNTLY. The full CDR3 is CASSLVGGGQNTLYF.

This clone is large. Gene and germline names: mouse. From the germline J gene comes the end of the CDR3, since the read stops 1 residue before it. The rearrangement joins TRBV3 to TRBJ2-1; no reliable D call. The CDR3 consists of 14 residues. The V and J ends lost 3 bases and 1 base respectively, with 7 bases between them. Germline assignment: CDR1 SNHLY and CDR2 FYNGKV (reference sequence). The CDR3 reads CASSFLTNYAEQFF. CDR3 DNA (partial): TGTGCCAGCAGCTTCTTGACAAACTATGCTGAGCAGTTC. Together with reference TRBV3 and TRBJ2-1, the CDR3 gives the full variable domain: GPKVLQIPSHQIIDMGQMVTLNCDPVSNHLYFYWYKQILGQQMEFLVNFYNGKVMEKSKLFKDQFSVERPDGSYFTLKIQPTALEDSAVYFCASSFLTNYAEQFFGPGTRLTVL.

Notes on this clone: Gene names follow the mouse nomenclature. Read data end 1 residue before the CDR3 end; the end is taken from the germline J gene. The rearrangement links TRBV3 to TRBJ2-1, with 9 bases that match TRBD2. The CDR3 sequence is 13 residues long. V dropped 7 bases and J dropped 3; count of bases not matched to a gene: 1. Per germline, CDR1 SNHLY and CDR2 FYNGKV (reference sequence). CDR3 loop: CASKTGGYAEQFF. Partial CDR3 DNA: TGTGCCAGCAAGACTGGGGGCTATGCTGAGCAGTTC.